A selection of T cell receptor beta chains follows, all from one sample in a study of T cell responses to AZD1222 COVID-19 vaccine. Profiling relied on immunoSEQ multiplex PCR, and the TCRdb table lists in-frame clones only, not all of them. The table lists 130,000 or so clones, 86% of them singletons. The starting material was peripheral blood, obtained 28 days after the second AZD1222 dose. Receptors originate from an adult who received the AZD1222 COVID-19 vaccine. Both conserved end residues are part of each CDR3. The D gene is left open where the match is weak. Some rows mark clone size as missing; the rest say once, few, many or name a class of expanded clone.

clone size: .; V gene: TRBV19; D gene: .; J gene: TRBJ1-4; CDR3 protein: CASSEGRFNEKLFF; CDR3 DNA: TGTGCCAGTAGTGAGGGACGGTTTAATGAAAAACTGTTTTTT
clone size: .; V gene: TRBV27; D gene: .; J gene: TRBJ1-2; CDR3 protein: CASSPGWSANYGYTF; CDR3 DNA: TGTGCCAGCAGTCCCGGTTGGTCAGCTAACTATGGCTACACCTTC
clone size: .; V gene: TRBV14; D gene: TRBD1; J gene: TRBJ1-1; CDR3 protein: CASSQVIGQGNLEAFF; CDR3 DNA: TGTGCCAGCAGCCAAGTTATAGGACAGGGGAATCTTGAAGCTTTCTTT
clone size: .; V gene: TRBV5-1; D gene: .; J gene: TRBJ2-7; CDR3 protein: CASSFVGTTYEQYF; CDR3 DNA: TGCGCCAGCAGCTTTGTCGGGACAACCTACGAGCAGTACTTC
clone size: once; V gene: TRBV9; D gene: .; J gene: TRBJ1-2; CDR3 protein: CASSEGNSNYGYTF; CDR3 DNA: TGTGCCAGCAGCGAGGGGAACAGTAACTATGGCTACACCTTC
clone size: .; V gene: TRBV5-1; D gene: TRBD1; J gene: TRBJ1-2; CDR3 protein: CASSSQTGGGEGYTF; CDR3 DNA: TGCGCCAGCAGCTCGCAAACAGGGGGCGGAGAGGGCTACACCTTC
clone size: .; V gene: TRBV7-8; D gene: TRBD1; J gene: TRBJ1-6; CDR3 protein: CASSSRGGNSPLHF; CDR3 DNA: TGTGCCAGCAGCTCCAGGGGGGGGAATTCACCCCTCCACTTT
clone size: .; V gene: TRBV7-6; D gene: .; J gene: TRBJ1-3; CDR3 protein: CASSWSGTQGNTIYF; CDR3 DNA: TGTGCCAGCAGCTGGTCCGGGACGCAAGGAAACACCATATATTTT
clone size: .; V gene: TRBV30; D gene: TRBD1; J gene: TRBJ2-3; CDR3 protein: CAWSQTGADTQYF; CDR3 DNA: TGTGCCTGGAGTCAAACAGGGGCAGATACGCAGTATTTT
clone size: .; V gene: TRBV4-1; D gene: TRBD1; J gene: TRBJ1-1; CDR3 protein: CASSPHAGGNTEAFF; CDR3 DNA: TGCGCCAGCAGCCCTCACGCAGGGGGTAACACTGAAGCTTTCTTT
clone size: .; V gene: TRBV28; D gene: .; J gene: TRBJ1-2; CDR3 protein: CASSLEPGGYGYTF; CDR3 DNA: TGTGCCAGCAGTTTAGAGCCGGGAGGCTATGGCTACACCTTC
clone size: .; V gene: TRBV6-5; D gene: .; J gene: TRBJ1-3; CDR3 protein: CASAQGLAGNTIYF; CDR3 DNA: TGTGCCAGCGCTCAGGGGCTCGCTGGAAACACCATATATTTT
clone size: .; V gene: TRBV4-1; D gene: .; J gene: TRBJ2-7; CDR3 protein: CASSQDGGGHSYEQYF; CDR3 DNA: TGCGCCAGCAGCCAAGATGGGGGCGGCCACTCCTACGAGCAGTACTTC
clone size: .; V gene: TRBV28; D gene: TRBD1; J gene: TRBJ1-2; CDR3 protein: CASSERTGVTMRYTF; CDR3 DNA: TGTGCCAGCAGTGAGAGGACAGGGGTAACTATGCGCTACACCTTC
clone size: few; V gene: TRBV19; D gene: TRBD1; J gene: TRBJ1-1; CDR3 protein: CASRTGDRGLSEAFF; CDR3 DNA: TGTGCCAGTAGGACCGGGGACAGGGGGCTCTCTGAAGCTTTCTTT
clone size: .; V gene: TRBV6-1; D gene: TRBD2; J gene: TRBJ2-1; CDR3 protein: CASSEGLAGGENEQFF; CDR3 DNA: TGTGCCAGCAGTGAAGGGCTAGCGGGGGGTGAAAATGAGCAGTTCTTC
clone size: .; V gene: TRBV29-1; D gene: .; J gene: TRBJ2-3; CDR3 protein: CSVEEGRDTQYF; CDR3 DNA: TGCAGCGTTGAAGAGGGCAGAGATACGCAGTATTTT
clone size: once; V gene: TRBV18; D gene: .; J gene: TRBJ1-3; CDR3 protein: CASSLELFGNTIYF; CDR3 DNA: TGTGCCAGCTCCCTAGAGCTTTTTGGAAACACCATATATTTT
clone size: .; V gene: TRBV6-5; D gene: .; J gene: TRBJ1-5; CDR3 protein: CASSYGQYSNQPQHF; CDR3 DNA: TGTGCCAGCAGTTACGGACAGTATAGCAATCAGCCCCAGCATTTT
clone size: .; V gene: TRBV7-2; D gene: TRBD2; J gene: TRBJ2-3; CDR3 protein: CASSFYGGVTDTQYF; CDR3 DNA: TGTGCCAGCAGCTTTTACGGGGGGGTCACAGATACGCAGTATTTT
clone size: .; V gene: TRBV6-1; D gene: .; J gene: TRBJ2-7; CDR3 protein: CASSEALRGYEQYF; CDR3 DNA: TGTGCCAGCAGTGAAGCTCTAAGGGGCTACGAGCAGTACTTC
clone size: .; V gene: TRBV28; D gene: .; J gene: TRBJ1-1; CDR3 protein: CASWSRASEAFF; CDR3 DNA: TGTGCCTCTTGGTCGCGTGCCTCTGAAGCTTTCTTT
clone size: .; V gene: TRBV20-1; D gene: .; J gene: TRBJ2-5; CDR3 protein: CSARTTSTQYF; CDR3 DNA: TGCAGTGCTAGAACGACTAGTACCCAGTACTTC
clone size: few; V gene: TRBV24-1; D gene: .; J gene: TRBJ2-5; CDR3 protein: CATSDAGAFAETQYF; CDR3 DNA: TGTGCCACCAGTGACGCCGGGGCCTTTGCGGAGACCCAGTACTTC
clone size: .; V gene: TRBV27; D gene: .; J gene: TRBJ2-2; CDR3 protein: CASSSGHPNTGELFF; CDR3 DNA: TGTGCCAGCAGTTCGGGACACCCGAACACCGGGGAGCTGTTTTTT
clone size: .; V gene: TRBV11-3; D gene: .; J gene: TRBJ1-1; CDR3 protein: CASSFKRYYEAFF; CDR3 DNA: TGTGCCAGCAGCTTCAAACGGTACTATGAAGCTTTCTTT
clone size: .; V gene: TRBV7-8; D gene: .; J gene: TRBJ2-5; CDR3 protein: CASSPLQETQYF; CDR3 DNA: TGTGCCAGCAGCCCATTACAAGAGACCCAGTACTTC
clone size: once; V gene: TRBV6-5; D gene: TRBD1; J gene: TRBJ1-4; CDR3 protein: CASKPGQGYEKLFF; CDR3 DNA: TGTGCCAGCAAGCCGGGACAGGGTTATGAAAAACTGTTTTTT
clone size: .; V gene: TRBV5-8; D gene: TRBD1; J gene: TRBJ2-1; CDR3 protein: CASSLDRGRVHNEQFF; CDR3 DNA: TGTGCCAGCAGCCTGGACAGGGGGCGAGTCCACAATGAGCAGTTCTTC
clone size: .; V gene: TRBV15; D gene: .; J gene: TRBJ2-7; CDR3 protein: CATSRGGGEQYF; CDR3 DNA: TGTGCCACCAGCAGAGGTGGGGGCGAGCAGTACTTC
clone size: once; V gene: TRBV10-3; D gene: TRBD1; J gene: TRBJ1-1; CDR3 protein: CAIRGQGFGTEAFF; CDR3 DNA: TGTGCCATCAGGGGACAGGGATTCGGCACTGAAGCTTTCTTT
clone size: .; V gene: TRBV10-3; D gene: .; J gene: TRBJ1-4; CDR3 protein: CAIRAANEKLFF; CDR3 DNA: TGTGCCATCAGGGCGGCTAATGAAAAACTGTTTTTT
clone size: .; V gene: TRBV4-1; D gene: .; J gene: TRBJ1-6; CDR3 protein: CASSHLAGASPLHF; CDR3 DNA: TGCGCCAGCAGCCACCTCGCGGGGGCTTCACCCCTCCACTTT
clone size: once; V gene: TRBV18; D gene: TRBD2; J gene: TRBJ2-2; CDR3 protein: CASSRDYPTGELFF; CDR3 DNA: TGTGCCAGCTCGCGGGACTACCCAACCGGGGAGCTGTTTTTT
clone size: .; V gene: TRBV5-1; D gene: .; J gene: TRBJ2-3; CDR3 protein: CASSFTTDTQYF; CDR3 DNA: TGCGCCAGCAGCTTCACCACAGATACGCAGTATTTT
clone size: .; V gene: TRBV11-2; D gene: TRBD1; J gene: TRBJ1-3; CDR3 protein: CASSSTGTGNTIYF; CDR3 DNA: TGTGCCAGCAGCTCGACAGGGACTGGAAACACCATATATTTT
clone size: .; V gene: TRBV5-6; D gene: TRBD1; J gene: TRBJ1-4; CDR3 protein: CASSQIRDRGSEKLFF; CDR3 DNA: TGTGCCAGCAGCCAAATTCGGGACAGGGGGTCGGAAAAACTGTTTTTT
clone size: .; V gene: TRBV28; D gene: .; J gene: TRBJ2-1; CDR3 protein: CASSLSGSGDNEQFF; CDR3 DNA: TGTGCCAGCAGTTTATCGGGGTCAGGCGACAATGAGCAGTTCTTC
clone size: few; V gene: TRBV10-2; D gene: .; J gene: TRBJ2-3; CDR3 protein: CASIPDGHNTDTQYF; CDR3 DNA: TGCGCCAGCATCCCAGACGGGCACAACACAGATACGCAGTATTTT
clone size: .; V gene: TRBV5-5; D gene: .; J gene: TRBJ1-1; CDR3 protein: CASSLGPTTEAFF; CDR3 DNA: TGTGCCAGCAGCTTGGGCCCGACCACTGAAGCTTTCTTT
clone size: .; V gene: TRBV2; D gene: .; J gene: TRBJ2-2; CDR3 protein: CATSPWGNTGELFF; CDR3 DNA: TGTGCCACCTCCCCTTGGGGGAACACCGGGGAGCTGTTTTTT
clone size: .; V gene: TRBV15; D gene: TRBD1; J gene: TRBJ1-4; CDR3 protein: CATSARAGTGDEKLFF; CDR3 DNA: TGTGCCACCAGCGCGCGGGCCGGGACAGGGGATGAAAAACTGTTTTTT
clone size: once; V gene: TRBV18; D gene: TRBD1; J gene: TRBJ1-2; CDR3 protein: CASSPRTGATLTNYGYTF; CDR3 DNA: TGTGCCAGCTCCCCCAGGACAGGAGCGACTCTAACTAACTATGGCTACACCTTC
clone size: .; V gene: TRBV6-5; D gene: .; J gene: TRBJ1-3; CDR3 protein: CASSYKGSGNTIYF; CDR3 DNA: TGTGCCAGCAGTTATAAGGGTTCTGGAAACACCATATATTTT
clone size: .; V gene: TRBV5-8; D gene: .; J gene: TRBJ1-1; CDR3 protein: CASSPVVERNTEAFF; CDR3 DNA: TGTGCCAGCAGCCCTGTGGTCGAGCGCAACACTGAAGCTTTCTTT
clone size: .; V gene: TRBV9; D gene: .; J gene: TRBJ1-1; CDR3 protein: CASSPGGELAFF; CDR3 DNA: TGTGCCAGCAGCCCAGGTGGGGAGTTAGCTTTCTTT
clone size: .; V gene: TRBV5-1; D gene: .; J gene: TRBJ1-6; CDR3 protein: CASSFQSGSPLHF; CDR3 DNA: TGCGCCAGCAGTTTCCAGTCGGGATCACCCCTCCACTTT
clone size: .; V gene: TRBV4-2; D gene: .; J gene: TRBJ2-5; CDR3 protein: CASSRGGGATKETQYF; CDR3 DNA: TGTGCCAGCAGCCGGGGCGGCGGGGCTACCAAAGAGACCCAGTACTTC
clone size: few; V gene: TRBV7-8; D gene: .; J gene: TRBJ2-1; CDR3 protein: CASSERREPYNEQFF; CDR3 DNA: TGTGCCAGCAGCGAGCGTCGGGAACCCTACAATGAGCAGTTCTTC